Following are 22 T cell receptor beta chains from one sample sequenced in a study of blood T cell repertoires in COVID-19. Only in-frame clones appear in the TCRdb table, and some are missing; sequencing was by immunoSEQ multiplex PCR. The table includes around 100,000 clones, around four fifths detected once. Sequenced: peripheral blood. The origin of the receptors is a human donor in a cohort sampled during active COVID-19.

This chain uses TRBV6-2 or TRBV6-3 with TRBJ1-6, with a possible D match to TRBD1 (5 bases). Trimming removed 2 bases at V and 12 bases at J, with 14 bases between. Germline CDR1 reads MNHEY; CDR2 reads SVGEGT. The CDR3 contains 14 residues. CDR3 protein: CASSYPGVSRPLHF. CDR3 DNA: TGTGCCAGCAGTTACCCGGGGGTGAGTAGACCCCTCCACTTT.

The chain recombines TRBV25-1 with TRBJ1-1; TRBD1 agrees at 10 bases. This CDR3 spans 16 amino acids. Germline values: CDR1 MGHDK, CDR2 SYGVNS. After removal of 4 bases from V and 3 bases from J, the junction contained 8 bases not matched to a gene. CDR3 coding DNA: TGTGCCAGCAGTGCCCCGGACAGGGGGGGTTACACTGAAGCTTTCTTT. Its protein product is CASSAPDRGGYTEAFF.

V usage is TRBV12-3 or TRBV12-4 and J usage is TRBJ1-1, with 8 nucleotides matching TRBD1. This CDR3 has 13 residues. V dropped 5 bases and J dropped 8; count of bases not matched to a gene: 7. The CDR3 bases are TGTGCCAGCAGTCCCCCGGACAGGGAAGAAGCTTTCTTT. Translation: CASSPPDREEAFF.

The V gene is TRBV2, the J gene TRBJ2-2; TRBD2 aligns across 10 bases. This CDR3 has 15 residues. CDR1 SNHLY and CDR2 FYNNEI come from the germline V gene. V lost 3 bases, J lost 8 bases, and 6 bases stayed unmatched. This CDR3 reads CASSDSGGRRGELFF. CDR3 in DNA: TGTGCCAGCAGTGATAGCGGGGGGCGGAGAGGGGAGCTGTTTTTT.

The V and J genes are TRBV3-1 (or the pseudogene TRBV3-2) and TRBJ2-5, with 10 bases identical to TRBD1. The CDR3 covers 15 residues. Germline lookup yields CDR1 LGHDT and CDR2 YNNKEL (reference sequence). V was clipped by 4 bases and J by 2 bases; unmatched bases: 4. The CDR3 loop is CASSLWDRGQETQYF. DNA of the CDR3: TGTGCCAGCAGCCTATGGGACAGGGGACAAGAGACCCAGTACTTC.

This clone came up once. The chain uses TRBV4-1 and TRBJ1-2; D not resolved. The germline V and J ends were trimmed by 0 bases and 7 bases, with 9 bases remaining between them. Germline CDR1 MGHRA, CDR2 YSYEKL. CDR3 length: 13 amino acids. The DNA for the CDR3 is TGCGCCAGCAGCCAAGAAGTCGGGATTGGCTACACCTTC. Translating gives CASSQEVGIGYTF.

This rearrangement joins TRBV11-3 to TRBJ2-2; 12 bases map to TRBD2. The J segment lost 3 bases and the V segment lost 2 bases, leaving 1 base of the junction unmatched. Germline assignment: CDR1 SGHNT and CDR2 YENEEA. This CDR3 spans 16 amino acids. CDR3 in DNA: TGTGCCAGCAGCTTAAGACTAGCGGGGGACACCGGGGAGCTGTTTTTT. This sequence encodes CASSLRLAGDTGELFF.

V is TRBV4-2 and J is TRBJ2-4, with TRBD2 matching 9 bases. The germline V gene encodes CDR1 LGHNA and CDR2 YNFKEQ. The junction had 13 bases not matched to a gene; V was cut back by 4 bases and J by 0 bases. The CDR3 runs to 19 residues. CDR3 protein: CASSPRGSAGGSAKNIQYF. As DNA, the CDR3 is TGTGCCAGCAGCCCAAGGGGGTCAGCGGGGGGTTCAGCCAAAAACATTCAGTACTTC.

In this sample, this clone turned up a few times. The rearrangement links TRBV14 to TRBJ2-3; D gene uncertain. Germline CDR1 and CDR2: SGHDN and FVKESK. V lost 0 bases to trimming and J lost 4 bases, with 11 bases between them. The CDR3 totals 15 residues. Here the CDR3 reads CASSQEFGLSDTQYF. The CDR3 DNA reads as TGTGCCAGCAGCCAAGAATTCGGTCTGTCAGATACGCAGTATTTT.

V and J are TRBV2 and TRBJ1-4; D is ambiguous. V was cut by 2 bases and J by 13 bases, with 17 bases left in between. This CDR3 spans 14 amino acids. Germline values: CDR1 SNHLY, CDR2 FYNNEI. CDR3 in DNA: TGTGCCAGCAGTGAAATCCGGGGTCGTGGTGCACTGTTTTTT. As protein: CASSEIRGRGALFF.

The V call is TRBV18, the J call TRBJ2-5; a possible D gene is TRBD2 (7 bases). CDR3 length: 16 amino acids. The germline gives CDR1 KGHSH, CDR2 LQKENI. Deletions cut 1 base from V and 9 bases from J, with 21 bases between. The CDR3 nucleotides read TGTGCCAGCTCACCACTCGGGGCGGGGGCGTCGGAGGCCCAGTACTTC. Translating gives CASSPLGAGASEAQYF.

This clone was detected ten times or more. The rearrangement joins TRBV13 to TRBJ2-1, with D possibly TRBD2 on 7 matching bases. The V and J ends lost 5 bases and 4 bases respectively, with 18 bases between them. Looked up from germline, CDR1 is PRHDT and CDR2 is FYEKMQ (reference sequence). The CDR3 is 16 residues long. The CDR3: CASSPLEGGPYNEQFF. The CDR3 bases are TGTGCCAGCAGCCCGCTCGAGGGGGGGCCTTACAATGAGCAGTTCTTC. The variable domain in full, completed from reference TRBV13 and TRBJ2-1, reads AAGVIQSPRHLIKEKRETATLKCYPIPRHDTVYWYQQGPGQDPQFLISFYEKMQSDKGSIPDRFSAQQFSDYHSELNMSSLELGDSALYFCASSPLEGGPYNEQFFGPGTRLTVL.

This clone was picked up one time. The CDR3 DNA is TGTGCCAGTAGTACCCAGGGAGGTGGCTACACCTTC. This codes for CASSTQGGGYTF. V usage is TRBV19 and J usage is TRBJ1-2; TRBD1 might be the D (5 bases). The CDR3 length is 12 residues. CDR1 LNHDA and CDR2 SQIVND come from the germline V gene (reference sequence). Trimming took 4 bases from V and 7 from J, leaving 10 bases between them.

This chain joins TRBV3-1 (or the pseudogene TRBV3-2) and TRBJ1-2; weak D call: TRBD1 (5 bases). This CDR3 is built from 15 residues. CDR1 and CDR2 from the germline V gene are LGHDT and YNNKEL (reference sequence). The V and J ends lost 1 base and 2 bases respectively, with 11 bases between them. This CDR3 is CASSQADRPNYGYTF. DNA of the CDR3: TGTGCCAGCAGCCAAGCTGACAGACCAAACTATGGCTACACCTTC.

The chain recombines TRBV25-1 with TRBJ1-1; perhaps TRBD1 as D (5 bases). The CDR3 has 15 residues. Germline V gene data show CDR1 as MGHDK and CDR2 as SYGVNS. Trimming left V 1 base short and J 4 bases short, with 13 bases between. CDR3 coding DNA: TGTGCCAGCAGTGAATCCAGGGTCACGGTCACTGAAGCTTTCTTT. Translated, it gives CASSESRVTVTEAFF.

The chain joins TRBV18 to TRBJ2-1; D unclear. This CDR3 has 14 residues. V lost 4 bases, J lost 3 bases, and 10 bases lay in between. CDR1 is KGHSH, CDR2 LQKENI, per germline. DNA of the CDR3: TGTGCCAGCTCACTTACCGGGTACTACAATGAGCAGTTCTTC. This codes for CASSLTGYYNEQFF.

The chain recombines TRBV5-4 with TRBJ1-1; D remains ambiguous. Trimming left V 0 bases short and J 0 bases short, with 9 bases between. CDR3 size: 15 residues. Looked up from germline, CDR1 is SGHNT and CDR2 is YYREEE (reference sequence). The DNA of the CDR3 is TGTGCCAGCAGCTTGGTGTCCGGGATGAACACTGAAGCTTTCTTT. Protein sequence: CASSLVSGMNTEAFF.

The rearrangement uses TRBV12-3 or TRBV12-4 and TRBJ2-7; 11 nucleotides match TRBD2. Unmatched junction bases numbered 4, after V lost 6 bases and J lost 6 bases. The CDR3 contains 13 residues. The CDR3 DNA reads TGTGCCAGCAGCCCGACTAGCGGGGTCGAGCAGTACTTC. Its protein product is CASSPTSGVEQYF.

CDR3 in amino acids: CASSPEVRAGEQYF. CDR3 nucleotides: TGTGCCAGCAGCCCCGAGGTACGGGCGGGCGAGCAGTACTTC. This rearrangement joins TRBV28 to TRBJ2-7; possibly TRBD2 for D (5 bases). Deletions cut 6 bases from V and 6 bases from J, with 18 bases between. Germline V gene data show CDR1 as MDHEN and CDR2 as SYDVKM. The CDR3 runs 14 residues. The full variable domain, in which reference TRBV28 and TRBJ2-7 provide the parts outside the CDR3, is DVKVTQSSRYLVKRTGEKVFLECVQDMDHENMFWYRQDPGLGLRLIYFSYDVKMKEKGDIPEGYSVSREKKERFSLILESASTNQTSMYLCASSPEVRAGEQYFGPGTRLTVT.

The V gene is TRBV27, the J gene TRBJ2-3; 12 bases are shared with TRBD2. V was clipped by 5 bases and J by 2 bases; unmatched bases: 5. CDR1 is MNHEY and CDR2 is SMNVEV in the germline V gene (reference sequence). The CDR3 runs 16 residues. The DNA of the CDR3 is TGTGCCAGCAGTCTGACTAGCGGGGGCGCCACAGATACGCAGTATTTT. Encoded protein: CASSLTSGGATDTQYF.

V is TRBV28 and J is TRBJ1-5; TRBD1 agrees at 11 bases. Germline loops: CDR1 MDHEN, CDR2 SYDVKM. Germline trimming cut 4 bases from V and 4 bases from J; bases unmatched to any gene: 9. CDR3 length: 17 amino acids. CDR3 sequence: CASSSPKDRGPNQPQHF. In DNA form, the CDR3 reads TGTGCCAGCAGTTCACCAAAGGACAGGGGGCCTAATCAGCCCCAGCATTTT.

The V gene is TRBV3-1 (or the pseudogene TRBV3-2), the J gene TRBJ2-7, with 9 bases lining up with TRBD1. CDR3 length: 15 residues. The J segment lost 6 bases and the V segment lost 4 bases, leaving 10 bases of the junction unmatched. The V gene's germline CDR1 is LGHDT and CDR2 YNNKEL (reference sequence). The CDR3 here is CASSLQGAGGSEQYF. The CDR3 region has the DNA TGTGCCAGCAGCCTACAGGGGGCAGGAGGTAGCGAGCAGTACTTC.